This T cell receptor beta chain was identified in a study of cytomegalovirus exposure and HLA in healthy donors. Study in general: An early release of data contained approximately 80 million unique TCRs, which came from HLA-typed donors.

PCR involved 60 Vbeta and 13 Jbeta primers. TCRdb's table, derived via immunoSEQ multiplex PCR, lists solely in-frame clones and lacks some. Found here are some 180,000 clones, about four fifths of them singletons; the top ten hold about 2.9%. Every donor was a healthy person donating bone marrow. Trimming removed 3 bases at V and 0 bases at J, with 3 bases between. This CDR3 is built from 12 residues. CDR1 MNHEY and CDR2 SMNVEV come from the germline V gene (reference sequence). This clone was picked up one time. This receptor was taken from a male donor in good health and CMV-seronegative. Sequenced material: PBMCs. This chain connects TRBV27 to TRBJ2-7; D is unclear. Here the CDR3 reads CASSFSSYEQYF. The CDR3 nucleotides read TGTGCCAGCAGTTTTAGCTCCTACGAGCAGTACTTC.